The 21 T cell receptor beta chains listed next were all sequenced from one sample in a study of T-cell memory formation after mild COVID-19. Each CDR3 protein is one row after TCRdb ran MiXCR on the 5' RACE reads. The sample shows 250,000 or so distinct CDR3 sequences, roughly 18% of them seen only once. What was sequenced was PBMCs or a T cell subset sorted from them (not recorded which). These receptors came from a man aged 18 to 35 who had mild COVID-19 (a few samples of this study predate the infection). Cell type and time point are not known.

Details on this clonotype: The junction departs from germline at one end; a sequencing error may be responsible. The chain recombines TRBV11-2 with TRBJ2-5; D is tentatively TRBD1 or TRBD2 (5 bases each). CDR3 size: 14 residues. Germline lookup yields CDR1 SGHAT and CDR2 FQNNGV. CDR3 in amino acids: CATSLGGLKETQYF. The DNA of the CDR3 is TGTGCCACCAGCCTTGGGGGTCTCAAAGAGACCCAGTACTTC.

This clonotype was seen only a few times. This rearrangement joins TRBV3-1 to TRBJ1-1; 8 nucleotides line up with TRBD1. Germline trimming cut 2 bases from V and 1 base from J; bases unmatched to any gene: 6. Germline V gene lookup returns CDR1 LGHDT and CDR2 YNNKEL (reference sequence). The CDR3 is 16 residues long. CDR3 residues: CASSQSWDRPNTEAFF. For the CDR3, the DNA is TGTGCCAGCAGCCAATCTTGGGACAGGCCGAACACTGAAGCTTTCTTT.

This clonotype was counted only a few times. The chain recombines TRBV11-3 with TRBJ2-3; possible D gene TRBD2, 5 bases. V was pared by 3 bases and J by 8 bases, with 9 bases between. This CDR3 is built from 12 residues. Germline CDR1 is SGHNT and CDR2 is YENEEA. CDR3 in amino acids: CASSFHAGTQYF. In nucleotides, the CDR3 is TGTGCCAGCAGCTTTCACGCGGGTACGCAGTATTTT.

The J gene is TRBJ1-1, the V gene TRBV21-1. TRBV21-1 is an annotated pseudogene. The CDR3 extends over 16 amino acids. The CDR3 nucleotides are TGTGCCAGCATTCCGCCAGGATCCTTCGCTAACACTGAAGCTTTCTTT. Translated, it gives CASIPPGSFANTEAFF.

The chain employs TRBV7-3 and TRBJ2-3; D is possibly TRBD1 (5 bases). Trimming removed 5 bases at V and 2 bases at J, with 14 bases between. The CDR3 spans 15 residues. Per the germline V gene, CDR1 is SGHTA and CDR2 is FQGTGA. CDR3 sequence reads: CASSQRGRYTDTQYF. The CDR3 bases are TGTGCCAGCAGCCAAAGGGGCAGGTACACAGATACGCAGTATTTT.

In this sample, this clonotype turned up a few times. The rearrangement joins TRBV7-9 to TRBJ2-4; D uncertain. Germline V gene sequence: CDR1 SEHNR, CDR2 FQNEAQ (reference sequence). This CDR3 comprises 14 residues. Between the trimmed V and J ends, which lost 2 bases and 7 bases, there was a span of 12 bases. The DNA for the CDR3 is TGTGCCAGCAGCTTAACATGGCGGTCGAACATTCAGTACTTC. Translated: CASSLTWRSNIQYF.

This clonotype occurred a few times. The chain recombines TRBV20-1 with TRBJ2-7; tentative D call: TRBD2 (6 bases). CDR3 length: 14 amino acids. CDR1 DFQATT and CDR2 SNEGSKA come from the germline V gene (reference sequence). CDR3 DNA: TGCCTTCAAAACAAGCCACTAGCACGCCACGAGCAGTACTTC. It yields the protein CLQNKPLARHEQYF.

This clonotype has a handful of counts. The chain joins TRBV7-2 to TRBJ1-1; maybe TRBD1 (6 bases). CDR1 is SGHTA, CDR2 FQGNSA, per germline. The V and J ends lost 2 bases and 5 bases respectively, with 15 bases between them. CDR3 length: 15 amino acids. The CDR3 loop reads CASSLTYTGWTEAFF. The CDR3 DNA reads as TGTGCCAGCAGCTTAACCTACACAGGGTGGACTGAAGCTTTCTTT.

This chain joins TRBV4-1 and TRBJ2-3, with 8 positions matching TRBD2. The ends lost 10 bases at V and 4 bases at J; junction bases unmatched: 7. Germline CDR1 MGHRA, CDR2 YSYEKL. CDR3 length: 13 amino acids. CDR3 in DNA: TGCGCCACAGTCGGGGGGGCTCCAGATACGCAGTATTTT. Translated, it gives CATVGGAPDTQYF.

This chain connects TRBV15 to TRBJ2-2, with D perhaps matching TRBD2 (6 bases). V was shortened by 5 bases and J by 4 bases, with 14 bases between the two germline ends. CDR3 size: 15 residues. Per germline, CDR1 LNHNV and CDR2 YYDKDF (reference sequence). The CDR3 protein is CATSGWGVSTGELFF. In DNA form, the CDR3 reads TGTGCCACCAGCGGATGGGGGGTGAGCACCGGGGAGCTGTTTTTT.

This clonotype was counted only a few times. The chain links TRBV6-1 to TRBJ2-5, with 8 positions matching TRBD1. The germline CDR1 and CDR2 sequences are MNHNS and SASEGT. CDR3 length: 15 residues. V lost 5 bases and J lost 1; bases outside the gene matches: 6. The CDR3 spells CASSRDRTRQETQYF. The CDR3 DNA sequence: TGTGCCAGCAGTCGGGACAGGACCCGCCAAGAGACCCAGTACTTC.

This clonotype was recorded a few times. CDR3 nucleotide sequence: TGCAGTGCCCCCCACGGCATGAACACTGAAGCTTTCTTT. Translation gives CSAPHGMNTEAFF. The chain carries TRBV20-1 and TRBJ1-1; D remains ambiguous. V was cut by 6 bases and J by 0 bases, with 11 bases left in between. The germline gives CDR1 DFQATT, CDR2 SNEGSKA (reference sequence). The CDR3 sequence is 13 residues long.

The chain combines TRBV7-9 with TRBJ2-1; 7 bases match TRBD1. Germline CDR1 reads SEHNR; CDR2 reads FQNEAQ (reference sequence). V shed 4 bases, J shed 8 bases, and the junction held 8 bases outside the gene matches. The CDR3 extends over 14 amino acids. In DNA, the CDR3 is TGTGCCAGCAGCTCTGGGACAGCGGTGGATGAGCAGTTCTTC. As protein: CASSSGTAVDEQFF.

The CDR3 reads CASSVATGVKETQYF. CDR3 bases: TGTGCCAGCAGCGTAGCAACAGGAGTAAAAGAGACCCAGTACTTC. V gene TRBV9 combines with J gene TRBJ2-5; possibly TRBD1 for D (5 bases). Trimming took 0 bases from V and 3 from J, leaving 12 bases between them. Germline CDR1 reads SGDLS; CDR2 reads YYNGEE. The CDR3 loop spans 15 amino acids.

V usage is TRBV27 and J usage is TRBJ2-7, with 7 bases fitting TRBD2. CDR1 MNHEY and CDR2 SMNVEV come from the germline V gene (reference sequence). With 8 bases clipped from V and 5 bases from J, the junction kept 18 bases outside the gene matches. CDR3 size: 16 residues. The CDR3 sequence: CASPLTTAGDFDEQYV. The CDR3 nucleotides read TGTGCCAGCCCCCTTACGACGGCGGGGGATTTCGACGAGCAGTACGTC.

This clonotype turned up a few times. The CDR3 bases are TGTGCCAGCAGTTCATTAGCGGGGGCGGGAAATGAGCAGTTCTTC. This sequence encodes CASSSLAGAGNEQFF. The chain recombines TRBV12-3 or TRBV12-4 with TRBJ2-1; TRBD2 matches at 9 bases. After removal of 4 bases from V and 7 bases from J, the junction contained 8 bases not matched to a gene. The CDR3 loop spans 15 amino acids.

The chain is built from TRBV2 and TRBJ2-1; D not resolved. Trimming took off 3 bases at V and 14 bases at J, with 14 bases between the two ends. The germline V gene has CDR1 SNHLY and CDR2 FYNNEI. The CDR3 loop spans 12 amino acids. The CDR3 bases are TGTGCCAGCAGTGATGGCTTGGGTTGGGAGTTCTTC. It translates to CASSDGLGWEFF.

V gene TRBV6-4 combines with J gene TRBJ2-1, with 8 bases lining up with TRBD2. The V gene end was trimmed by 0 bases and the J gene end by 9 bases; junction bases not matched to a gene: 7. The CDR3 loop spans 15 amino acids. CDR1 is MRHNA, CDR2 SNTAGT, per germline. The CDR3 sequence is CASSDSSGGSGEQFF. CDR3 nucleotide sequence: TGTGCCAGCAGTGACTCAAGCGGGGGCTCGGGTGAGCAGTTCTTC.

This chain connects TRBV9 to TRBJ2-1; 10 nucleotides agree with TRBD2. The CDR3 spans 14 residues. V gave up 2 bases and J gave up 5 bases; unmatched junction bases: 1. Germline V gives CDR1 SGDLS, CDR2 YYNGEE. The CDR3 loop is CASSVGTSDNEQFF. CDR3 nucleotides: TGTGCCAGCAGCGTTGGGACTAGCGACAATGAGCAGTTCTTC.

The gene calls are TRBV20-1 and TRBJ2-7; D unresolved. The CDR3 is 13 amino acids. Trimming stripped 3 bases from V and 6 bases from J, with 15 bases between. Germline V gives CDR1 DFQATT, CDR2 SNEGSKA (reference sequence). CDR3 DNA sequence: TGCAGTGCTAGGGCAGGCCCTTCAAGCGAGCAGTACTTC. Protein sequence: CSARAGPSSEQYF.

This chain joins TRBV12-3 or TRBV12-4 and TRBJ1-3; 9 nucleotides align to TRBD1. The CDR3 is 13 amino acids. V dropped 6 bases and J dropped 7; count of bases not matched to a gene: 4. As DNA, the CDR3 is TGTGCCAGCAGCGTCGGGACAGGGAACACCATATATTTT. The encoded protein is CASSVGTGNTIYF.